These 29 T cell receptor beta chains came from one sample sequenced in a study of cytomegalovirus exposure and HLA in healthy donors. PCR amplification relied on 60 Vbeta primers (plus 13 Jbeta primers). TCRdb keeps only in-frame clones here, not all; method: immunoSEQ multiplex PCR. The ten top clones account for about 3.8%, within a sample of some 120,000 clones. Material: PBMCs. The receptor set was obtained from a man aged 25-45 years in good health and CMV-seronegative.

CDR3: CAWSGGGQETQYF. For the CDR3, the DNA is TGTGCCTGGAGTGGGGGGGGGCAAGAGACCCAGTACTTC. V gene TRBV30 combines with J gene TRBJ2-5, with 7 bases that match TRBD2. Unmatched junction bases numbered 1, after V lost 1 base and J lost 2 bases. Germline CDR1 reads GTSNPN; CDR2 reads SVGIG (reference sequence). The CDR3 runs 13 residues.

The chain joins TRBV2 to TRBJ1-3; D is unclear. The CDR3 has 15 amino acids. V gave up 1 base and J gave up 0 bases, with 7 bases separating them. Looked up from germline, CDR1 is SNHLY and CDR2 is FYNNEI. CDR3: CASSEDSVSGNTIYF. CDR3 coding DNA: TGTGCCAGCAGTGAAGACAGTGTCTCTGGAAACACCATATATTTT.

The chain links TRBV30 to TRBJ1-5; no firm D call. V lost 0 bases and J 12 bases, leaving 12 bases between the germline ends. The CDR3 length is 12 residues. CDR1 GTSNPN and CDR2 SVGIG come from the germline V gene (reference sequence). This CDR3 reads CAWSVGSGSQHF. CDR3 DNA: TGTGCCTGGAGTGTAGGGTCGGGAAGCCAGCATTTT.

About this clone itself: The junction does not match germline at one end; this may be a read error. The V call is TRBV28, the J call TRBJ2-7; 7 bases align to TRBD2. Germline lookup yields CDR1 MDHEN and CDR2 SYDVKM. This CDR3 is 12 amino acids long. This chain's CDR3 is CASTRTSREALF. The DNA of the CDR3 is TGTGCCAGCACCCGAACTAGCCGGGAGGCCCTCTTC.

The chain employs TRBV29-1 and TRBJ1-1; 8 nucleotides align to TRBD1. The CDR3 contains 13 residues. Germline CDR1 is SQVTM and CDR2 is ANQGSEA. Trimming removed 8 bases from V and 5 bases from J; junction bases left unmatched: 10. The CDR3 loop reads CSFYQGAGTEAFF. The CDR3 region has the DNA TGCAGCTTTTACCAGGGGGCAGGGACTGAAGCTTTCTTT.

The rearrangement links TRBV6-1 to TRBJ2-5; D perhaps matches TRBD2 (6 bases). Germline CDR1 and CDR2: MNHNS and SASEGT. This CDR3 region has 15 residues. V lost 0 bases, J lost 5 bases, and 13 bases lay in between. The CDR3 reads CASSEARLEGETQYF. The CDR3 DNA follows: TGTGCCAGCAGTGAAGCAAGGCTGGAGGGGGAGACCCAGTACTTC.

CDR3 bases: TGTGCCAGCAGTTATTACCGGGAAACTGAAGCTTTCTTT. Amino acid sequence: CASSYYRETEAFF. This sequence joins TRBV6-5 and TRBJ1-1, with D unresolved. V was shortened by 3 bases and J by 5 bases, with 10 bases between the two germline ends. This CDR3 spans 13 amino acids. CDR1 is MNHEY and CDR2 is SVGAGI in the germline V gene.

For this clone: A read error may produce the germline difference seen at one junction end. This chain links TRBV29-1 with TRBJ1-2; tentative D call: TRBD1 (6 bases). Germline lookup yields CDR1 SQVTM and CDR2 ANQGSEA. The CDR3 extends over 12 amino acids. The CDR3, as DNA: TGCAACGTTGGAATGGGGGCGCACGGCTACACCTTC. Translation gives CNVGMGAHGYTF. The full variable domain, rest sourced from reference TRBV29-1 and TRBJ1-2, is SAVISQKPSRDICQRGTSLTIQCQVDSQVTMMFWYRQQPGQSLTLIATANQGSEATYESGFVIDKFPISRPNLTFSTLTVSNMSPEDSSIYLCNVGMGAHGYTFGSGTRLTVV.

This rearrangement joins TRBV5-1 to TRBJ1-1; 8 positions match TRBD1. Losses at the gene ends were 4 bases for V and 1 base for J; bases not matched to a gene: 3. This CDR3 comprises 14 residues. Per germline, CDR1 SGHRS and CDR2 YFSETQ. For the CDR3, the DNA is TGCGCCAGCAGCAAAGGACAGGGGAACACTGAAGCTTTCTTT. Amino acids: CASSKGQGNTEAFF.

Concerning this clone: Other DNA sequences in this specimen translate into the identical CDR3. This CDR3 is CASSLEGQGALEQYF. The CDR3 region has the DNA TGCGCCAGCAGCTTGGAGGGACAGGGGGCTCTCGAGCAGTACTTC. The chain employs TRBV5-1 and TRBJ2-7, with 12 bases that match TRBD1. J lost 6 bases, V lost 0 bases, and 4 bases had no gene match. The germline V gene has CDR1 SGHRS and CDR2 YFSETQ. The CDR3 is 15 residues long.

The chain has TRBV5-1 and TRBJ2-7; 7 bases agree with TRBD1. The CDR3 totals 14 residues. The V segment lost 2 bases and the J segment 6 bases; nucleotides outside the gene matches: 8. The germline CDR1 and CDR2 sequences are SGHRS and YFSETQ. In DNA, the CDR3 is TGCGCCAGCAGCTTCGTGGCAGGGGGTGGCGAGCAGTACTTC. Translated, it gives CASSFVAGGGEQYF.

About this clone: This sample also contains other DNA sequences that code for the same CDR3. The V and J genes are TRBV7-2 and TRBJ1-6; D uncertain. The CDR3 spans 15 residues. With 3 bases removed from V and 0 bases from J, the gap between germline ends came to 6 bases. The V gene's germline CDR1 is SGHTA and CDR2 FQGNSA. The CDR3 reads CASSLLSSYNSPLHF. CDR3 sequence (DNA): TGTGCCAGCAGCTTGCTGAGCTCCTATAATTCACCCCTCCACTTT.

V usage is TRBV5-6 and J usage is TRBJ2-7, with D hard to call. V dropped 4 bases and J dropped 5 bases, with 16 bases sitting between them. Looked up from germline, CDR1 is SGHDT and CDR2 is YYEEEE. There are 14 residues in the CDR3. DNA for the CDR3: TGTGCCAGCAGCCTAAAAAGCAGGTTCAACGAGCAGTACTTC. It translates to CASSLKSRFNEQYF.

This chain connects TRBV5-4 to TRBJ2-6; 9 nucleotides match TRBD1. This CDR3 region has 18 residues. Per germline, CDR1 SGHNT and CDR2 YYREEE (reference sequence). J was trimmed by 4 bases and V by 4 bases; bases with no gene match: 12. CDR3 DNA: TGTGCCAGCAGCCACCCGGGACAGGGATCGGGGGGGGCCAACGTCCTGACTTTC. It encodes CASSHPGQGSGGANVLTF. Full variable domain (outside the CDR3, taken from reference TRBV5-4 and TRBJ2-6): ETGVTQSPTHLIKTRGQQVTLRCSSQSGHNTVSWYQQALGQGPQFIFQYYREEENGRGNFPPRFSGLQFPNYSSELNVNALELDDSALYLCASSHPGQGSGGANVLTFGAGSRLTVL.

As DNA, the CDR3 is TGTGCCTGGGCAGAAACAGGGGGGAGCGAGCAGTACTTC. This translates into CAWAETGGSEQYF. The chain carries TRBV30 and TRBJ2-7, with TRBD1 matching over 8 bases. The CDR3 is 13 residues long. The trim removed 5 bases at V and 6 bases at J, leaving 9 bases unmatched. In germline, CDR1 is GTSNPN, CDR2 SVGIG (reference sequence).

This sequence joins TRBV5-4 and TRBJ2-3; D is undetermined. The CDR3 runs to 14 residues. The V gene lost 0 bases and the J gene lost 1 base, with 6 bases spanning the gap. Looked up from germline, CDR1 is SGHNT and CDR2 is YYREEE (reference sequence). Here the CDR3 reads CASSLATGTDTQYF. The CDR3, as DNA: TGTGCCAGCAGCTTGGCCACAGGCACAGATACGCAGTATTTT.

V and J are TRBV5-8 and TRBJ2-1; the D gene is possibly TRBD2 (6 bases). The V end was cut by 7 bases, the J end by 1 base, with 12 bases between. Germline V gives CDR1 SGHTS, CDR2 YDEGEE. The CDR3 spans 14 residues. The CDR3 here is CASPSRGSYNEQFF. The CDR3 DNA sequence: TGTGCCAGCCCGAGCCGGGGGTCCTACAATGAGCAGTTCTTC.

This chain uses TRBV6-5 with TRBJ1-1, with a tentative D call TRBD1 (6 bases). V lost 5 bases and J lost 4, with 14 bases in between. Germline CDR1 is MNHEY and CDR2 is SVGAGI. The CDR3 is made up of 14 amino acids. CDR3 sequence reads: CASSQGTLLTEAFF. The CDR3 bases are TGTGCCAGCAGTCAGGGGACATTGCTCACTGAAGCTTTCTTT.

In regard to this clone: At one boundary the junction diverges from the germline segment, which might be a read error. This chain connects TRBV4-2 to TRBJ1-2; 8 bases map to TRBD1. Germline V gives CDR1 LGHNA, CDR2 YNFKEQ. The CDR3 spans 15 residues. CDR3 loop: CASGQDLQGADGYTF. The CDR3 bases are TGTGCCAGCGGCCAAGATCTTCAGGGGGCGGATGGCTACACCTTC.

The chain joins TRBV6-1 to TRBJ2-7, with D perhaps TRBD2 (6 bases). V was shortened by 0 bases and J by 3 bases, with 12 bases between the two germline ends. The CDR3 is made up of 15 amino acids. Germline V gene sequence: CDR1 MNHNS, CDR2 SASEGT. The CDR3 sequence: CASSEALGGIYEQYF. The CDR3 DNA follows: TGTGCCAGCAGTGAAGCGCTCGGGGGAATCTACGAGCAGTACTTC.

The V call is TRBV4-1, the J call TRBJ1-2; D is unresolved. The CDR3 covers 19 residues. Trimming removed 0 bases from V and 1 base from J, with 21 bases in between. The germline gives CDR1 MGHRA, CDR2 YSYEKL. CDR3 in DNA: TGCGCCAGCAGCCAAGATCAGAAAGGGAGTTTCGGCCTTAACTATGGCTACACCTTC. This encodes CASSQDQKGSFGLNYGYTF.

J is TRBJ2-5 and V is TRBV5-4; D possibly corresponds to TRBD2 (5 bases). The V gene's germline CDR1 is SGHNT and CDR2 YYREEE (reference sequence). The CDR3 runs 13 residues. The V end was cut by 4 bases, the J end by 4 bases, with 11 bases between. The CDR3 protein is CASSPLVGETQYF. The CDR3 DNA reads TGTGCCAGCAGCCCACTAGTGGGAGAGACCCAGTACTTC.

The rearrangement joins TRBV5-4 to TRBJ2-3; D perhaps matches TRBD2 (7 bases). CDR1 and CDR2 (germline): SGHNT, YYREEE (reference sequence). Trimming left V 7 bases short and J 0 bases short, with 15 bases between. This CDR3 spans 15 amino acids. The CDR3 spells CASRSRGPSTDTQYF. The DNA of the CDR3 is TGTGCCAGCCGTTCGCGGGGGCCAAGCACAGATACGCAGTATTTT.

The rearrangement uses TRBV7-9 and TRBJ2-7; maybe TRBD2 (6 bases). Germline CDR1 is SEHNR and CDR2 is FQNEAQ (reference sequence). The CDR3 runs to 14 residues. Trimming cost V 2 bases and J 4 bases, with 12 bases left between them. CDR3 in DNA: TGTGCCAGCAGCTTAACGGGGGTTCTATACGAGCAGTACTTC. Translation: CASSLTGVLYEQYF.

The gene calls are TRBV2 and TRBJ2-1, with no clear D. The V gene's germline CDR1 is SNHLY and CDR2 FYNNEI. The CDR3 length is 11 residues. The germline V and J ends were trimmed by 2 bases and 7 bases, with 3 bases remaining between them. CDR3 sequence: CASSEQNEQFF. CDR3 in DNA: TGTGCCAGCAGTGAACAGAATGAGCAGTTCTTC.

CDR3 DNA: TGTGCCAGCAGCGGCCCGGGCAGGGGGCATTACACAGATACGCAGTATTTT. Protein sequence: CASSGPGRGHYTDTQYF. V is TRBV13 and J is TRBJ2-3; 8 positions agree with TRBD1. The CDR3 is made up of 17 amino acids. CDR1 and CDR2 (germline): PRHDT, FYEKMQ (reference sequence). V lost 5 bases and J lost 2; bases outside the gene matches: 12.

The chain is built from TRBV7-9 and TRBJ1-1; D call uncertain. The CDR3 runs 15 residues. Trimming cost V 5 bases and J 3 bases, with 16 bases left between them. Germline V gives CDR1 SEHNR, CDR2 FQNEAQ (reference sequence). The CDR3 sequence: CASSTQFGGDTEAFF. The CDR3 DNA reads as TGTGCCAGCAGCACCCAATTTGGCGGGGACACTGAAGCTTTCTTT.

J is TRBJ1-6 and V is TRBV7-6; TRBD1 is a possible D gene (5 bases). V was pared by 5 bases and J by 9 bases, with 14 bases between. Looked up from germline, CDR1 is SGHVS and CDR2 is FNYEAQ. The CDR3 consists of 14 residues. The CDR3 bases are TGTGCCAGCAGCCCCAGCAACGGGGGTTCACCCCTCCACTTT. The encoded protein is CASSPSNGGSPLHF.

The V and J genes are TRBV19 and TRBJ1-1, with 12 bases lining up with TRBD1. CDR1 is LNHDA and CDR2 is SQIVND in the germline V gene (reference sequence). The V and J ends lost 5 bases and 10 bases, in that order; junction bases with no gene match: 11. CDR3 length equals 15 residues. The CDR3 DNA sequence: TGTGCCAGTAGTTCAAACCGGGACAGGGGGCGAGTAGCTTTCTTT. Its protein product is CASSSNRDRGRVAFF.